This TCR beta chain was found in a study of blood T cells in healthy people across ages. Study-level points and caveats: The study found more naive CD4+ cells and higher diversity in long-lived than aged donors. Older individuals had lower TCR beta diversity per million T cells (the decline was roughly linear).

Donors were systemically healthy Caucasian individuals from Russia aged 6 to 90 years. The study isolated at least 6.5 million PBMCs from each sample. The J segment lost 5 bases and the V segment lost 4 bases, leaving 5 bases of the junction unmatched. From germline, CDR1 is MNHEY and CDR2 SVGAGI. This CDR3 has 13 residues. Next came a second PCR, run for about 6 to 12 cycles, which used a sample-barcoded 5' primer along with a J-beta primer mix. MiXCR, applied by TCRdb to the 5' RACE reads, yields one record per CDR3 protein. The data hold about 600,000 distinct CDR3 sequences, with around 48% observed a single time. This clonotype was detected ten times or more. Its antigen is not known.

The specimen sequenced was blood. This chain uses TRBV6-5 with TRBJ2-7, with TRBD1 matching 7 bases. The sequence was obtained from an elderly man in good health. The CDR3 bases are TGTGCCAGCAGTTTGACAGGGAACGACGAGCAGTACTTC. Residues: CASSLTGNDEQYF.